The 4 T cell receptor beta chains given below trace back to one sample, sequenced in a study of blood T cell repertoires in COVID-19 (TCRdb year 2020). Library preparation used the immunoSEQ multiplex PCR assay. Imported from immuneACCESS, the table was reduced by TCRdb to in-frame sequences with V and J called. These copies leave out some clones; in studies compared against another copy, an unresolved V gene accounts for under half, and the cause of the remainder is not known. The sample data list around 150,000 clones, and 80% to 90% of these were observed just once. Jointly, the top ten make up around 3.3% of the sample. The material sequenced was peripheral blood. These receptors were obtained from a man in his 70s with acute or convalescent COVID-19.

J is TRBJ2-7 and V is TRBV6-5; TRBD2 matches 10 bases. This CDR3 spans 15 amino acids. V was clipped by 5 bases and J by 4 bases; unmatched bases: 8. Germline V gene data show CDR1 as MNHEY and CDR2 as SVGAGI. The chain's CDR3 is CASSPERAGGYEQYF. CDR3 DNA: TGTGCCAGCAGTCCAGAGAGAGCGGGAGGGTACGAGCAGTACTTC.

The V gene is TRBV5-1, the J gene TRBJ2-2; 9 bases map to TRBD2. Germline V lookup: CDR1 SGHRS, CDR2 YFSETQ. The length of the CDR3 is 16 residues. With V trimmed by 4 bases and J by 2 bases, 6 bases remained unmatched. The CDR3 region is CASSTRLAANTGELFF. CDR3 bases: TGCGCCAGCAGCACCCGACTAGCGGCTAACACCGGGGAGCTGTTTTTT. The variable domain in full, completed from reference TRBV5-1 and TRBJ2-2, reads KAGVTQTPRYLIKTRGQQVTLSCSPISGHRSVSWYQQTPGQGLQFLFEYFSETQRNKGNFPGRFSGRQFSNSRSEMNVSTLELGDSALYLCASSTRLAANTGELFFGEGSRLTVL.

This CDR3 reads CASSLARTSEETQYF. CDR3 coding DNA: TGTGCCAGCAGCTTAGCGAGGACTAGCGAAGAGACCCAGTACTTC. V usage is TRBV7-2 and J usage is TRBJ2-5; 9 nucleotides match TRBD2. The germline V gene has CDR1 SGHTA and CDR2 FQGNSA. The CDR3 totals 15 residues. V lost 0 bases and J lost 3; bases outside the gene matches: 2.

The chain links TRBV19 to TRBJ2-5; D gene ambiguous. With 1 base removed from V and 4 bases from J, the gap between germline ends came to 4 bases. The CDR3 runs to 12 residues. Germline V gene sequence: CDR1 LNHDA, CDR2 SQIVND (reference sequence). The CDR3 loop is CASSIAGETQYF. The CDR3 DNA sequence: TGTGCCAGTAGTATAGCCGGAGAGACCCAGTACTTC.